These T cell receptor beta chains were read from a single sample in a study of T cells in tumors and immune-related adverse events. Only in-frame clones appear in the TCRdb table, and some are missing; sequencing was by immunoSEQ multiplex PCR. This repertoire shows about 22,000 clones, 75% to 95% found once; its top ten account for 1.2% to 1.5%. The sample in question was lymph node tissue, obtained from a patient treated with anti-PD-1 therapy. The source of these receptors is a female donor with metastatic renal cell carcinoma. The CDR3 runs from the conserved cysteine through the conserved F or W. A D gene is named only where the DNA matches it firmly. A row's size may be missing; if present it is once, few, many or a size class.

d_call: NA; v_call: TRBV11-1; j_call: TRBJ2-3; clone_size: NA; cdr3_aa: CASSPRGGGDIDTQYF; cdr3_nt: TGTGCCAGCAGCCCCCGGGGAGGGGGTGACATAGATACGCAGTATTTT
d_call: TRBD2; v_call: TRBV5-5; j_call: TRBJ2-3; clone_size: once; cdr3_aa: CASSLRGASGGQSRTDTQYF; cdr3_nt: TGTGCCAGCAGCCTACGGGGGGCTAGCGGGGGCCAATCCCGCACAGATACGCAGTATTTT
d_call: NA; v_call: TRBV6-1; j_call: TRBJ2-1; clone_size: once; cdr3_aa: CASRTGINYNEQFF; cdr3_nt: TGTGCCAGCAGGACAGGAATCAATTACAATGAGCAGTTCTTC
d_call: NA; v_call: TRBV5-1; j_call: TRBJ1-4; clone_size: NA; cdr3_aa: CASSLSPTNEKLFF; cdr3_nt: TGCGCCAGCAGCCTGAGTCCAACTAATGAAAAACTGTTTTTT
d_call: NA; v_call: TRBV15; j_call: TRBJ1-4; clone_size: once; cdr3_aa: CATSRQTPGDEKLFF; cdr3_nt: TGTGCCACCAGCAGACAGACCCCAGGAGATGAAAAACTGTTTTTT
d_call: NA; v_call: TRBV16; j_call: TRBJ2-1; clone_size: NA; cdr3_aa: CASSPLANSYNEQFF; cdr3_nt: TGTGCCAGCAGCCCTCTAGCGAACTCCTACAATGAGCAGTTCTTC
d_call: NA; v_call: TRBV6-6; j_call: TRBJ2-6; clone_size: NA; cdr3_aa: CASSQSSGANVLTF; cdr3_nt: TGTGCCAGTAGTCAGAGCTCTGGGGCCAACGTCCTGACTTTC
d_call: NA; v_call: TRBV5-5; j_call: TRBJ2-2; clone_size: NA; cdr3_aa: CASSLSLGAGELFF; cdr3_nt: TGTGCCAGCAGTCTATCGCTGGGAGCCGGGGAGCTGTTTTTT
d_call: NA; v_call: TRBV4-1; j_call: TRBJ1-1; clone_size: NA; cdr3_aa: CASRDLTEKSEAFF; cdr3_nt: TGCGCCAGCAGGGATTTGACAGAAAAGAGTGAAGCTTTCTTT
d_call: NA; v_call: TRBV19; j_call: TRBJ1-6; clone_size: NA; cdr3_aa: CASSITANSNSPLHF; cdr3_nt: TGTGCCAGTAGTATAACAGCTAACTCCAATTCACCCCTCCACTTT
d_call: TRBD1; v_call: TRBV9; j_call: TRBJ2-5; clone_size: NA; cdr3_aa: CASSFRPGTGSETQYF; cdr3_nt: TGTGCCAGCAGCTTCCGTCCCGGGACAGGGTCGGAGACCCAGTACTTC
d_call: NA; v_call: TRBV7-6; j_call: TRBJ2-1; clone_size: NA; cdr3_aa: CASSLGRAEQFF; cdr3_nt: TGTGCCAGCAGCTTAGGCAGGGCTGAGCAGTTCTTC
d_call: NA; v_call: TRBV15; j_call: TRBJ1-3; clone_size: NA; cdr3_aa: CATSRDNNSGNTIYF; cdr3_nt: TGTGCCACCAGCAGAGATAACAACTCTGGAAACACCATATATTTT
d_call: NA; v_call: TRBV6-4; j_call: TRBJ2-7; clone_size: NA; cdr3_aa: CASSRDASYEQYF; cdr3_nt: TGTGCCAGCAGCCGGGACGCTTCCTACGAGCAGTACTTC
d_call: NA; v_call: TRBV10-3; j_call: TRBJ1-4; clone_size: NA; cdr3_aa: CAISESAATNEKLFF; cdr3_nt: TGTGCCATCAGTGAAAGTGCTGCAACTAATGAAAAACTGTTTTTT
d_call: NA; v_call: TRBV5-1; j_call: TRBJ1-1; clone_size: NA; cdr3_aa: CATQINRHATEAFF; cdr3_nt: TGCGCCACCCAGATTAACAGGCACGCAACTGAAGCTTTCTTT
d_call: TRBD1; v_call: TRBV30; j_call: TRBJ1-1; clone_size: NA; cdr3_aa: CAWIGTGALWDTEAFF; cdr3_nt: TGTGCCTGGATAGGGACAGGGGCCCTCTGGGACACTGAAGCTTTCTTT
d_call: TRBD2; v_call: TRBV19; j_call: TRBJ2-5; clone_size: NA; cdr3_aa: CASSPGLAGGFQETQYF; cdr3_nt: TGTGCCAGTAGTCCGGGACTAGCGGGGGGCTTCCAAGAGACCCAGTACTTC
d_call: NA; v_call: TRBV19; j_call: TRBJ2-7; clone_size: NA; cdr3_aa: CASSPQGSPYEQYF; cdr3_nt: TGTGCCAGTAGTCCGCAGGGGAGTCCCTACGAGCAGTACTTC
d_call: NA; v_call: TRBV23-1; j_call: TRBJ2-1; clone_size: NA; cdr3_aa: CASSQSGQPNEQFF; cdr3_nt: TGCGCCAGCAGTCAATCGGGGCAGCCCAATGAGCAGTTCTTC
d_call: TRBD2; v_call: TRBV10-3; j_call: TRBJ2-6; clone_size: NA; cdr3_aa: CAISDKRGYSGANVLTF; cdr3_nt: TGTGCCATCAGTGATAAGCGGGGGTACTCTGGGGCCAACGTCCTGACTTTC
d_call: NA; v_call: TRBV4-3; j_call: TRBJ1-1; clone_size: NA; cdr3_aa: CASSQALSSITEAFF; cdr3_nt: TGCGCCAGCAGCCAGGCCCTGAGTTCGATTACTGAAGCTTTCTTT
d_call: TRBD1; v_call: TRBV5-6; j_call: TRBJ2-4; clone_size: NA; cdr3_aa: CASSSGGAKNIQYF; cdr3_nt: TGTGCCAGCAGCTCAGGGGGAGCCAAAAACATTCAGTACTTC
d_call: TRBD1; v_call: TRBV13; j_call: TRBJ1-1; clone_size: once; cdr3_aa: CASSSTGVEAFF; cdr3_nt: TGTGCCAGCAGCTCGACAGGGGTTGAAGCTTTCTTT
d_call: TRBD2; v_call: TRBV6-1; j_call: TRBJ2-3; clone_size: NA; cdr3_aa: CASSEQVLGGDTQYF; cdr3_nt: TGTGCCAGCAGTGAACAGGTCTTGGGGGGGGATACGCAGTATTTT
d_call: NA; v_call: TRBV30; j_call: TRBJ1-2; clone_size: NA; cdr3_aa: CAWSPQGRGAGYGYTF; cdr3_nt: TGTGCCTGGAGTCCTCAGGGTCGCGGGGCGGGGTATGGCTACACCTTC
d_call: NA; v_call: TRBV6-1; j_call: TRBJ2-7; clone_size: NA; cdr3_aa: CASSGLYEQYF; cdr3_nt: TGTGCCAGCAGTGGGCTCTACGAGCAGTACTTC
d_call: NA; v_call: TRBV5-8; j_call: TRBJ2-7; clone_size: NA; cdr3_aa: CASSYRYSYEQYF; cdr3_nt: TGTGCCAGCAGCTACAGGTATTCCTACGAGCAGTACTTC
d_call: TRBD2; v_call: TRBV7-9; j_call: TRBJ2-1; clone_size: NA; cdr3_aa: CASSLGLADNEQFF; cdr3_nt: TGTGCCAGCAGCCTGGGACTAGCGGACAATGAGCAGTTCTTC
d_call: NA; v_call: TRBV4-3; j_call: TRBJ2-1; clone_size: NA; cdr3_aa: CASSQDLGGRQFF; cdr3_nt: TGCGCCAGCAGCCAAGATCTCGGGGGGCGTCAGTTCTTC
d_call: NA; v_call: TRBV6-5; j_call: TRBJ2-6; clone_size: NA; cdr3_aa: CASRSQVSGANVLTF; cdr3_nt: TGTGCCAGCAGATCACAGGTCTCTGGGGCCAACGTCCTGACTTTC
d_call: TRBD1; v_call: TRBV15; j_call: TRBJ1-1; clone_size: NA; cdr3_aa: CATSRPTGRDTEAFF; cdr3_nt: TGTGCCACCAGCAGACCGACAGGGCGAGACACTGAAGCTTTCTTT
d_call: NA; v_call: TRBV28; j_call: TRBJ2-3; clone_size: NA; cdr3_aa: CASSRDKISTDTQYF; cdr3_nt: TGTGCCAGCAGTCGGGACAAGATTAGCACAGATACGCAGTATTTT
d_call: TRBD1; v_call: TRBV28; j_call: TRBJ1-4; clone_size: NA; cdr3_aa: CASSISQGDEKLFF; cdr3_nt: TGTGCCAGCAGCATCTCACAGGGGGATGAAAAACTGTTTTTT
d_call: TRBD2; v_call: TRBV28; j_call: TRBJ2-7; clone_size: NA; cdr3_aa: CASSPPGLAHGFYEQYF; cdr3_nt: TGTGCCAGCAGTCCCCCGGGACTAGCCCACGGGTTCTACGAGCAGTACTTC
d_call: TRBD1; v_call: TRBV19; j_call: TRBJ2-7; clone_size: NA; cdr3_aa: CASSKSRGPYEQYF; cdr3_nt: TGTGCCAGTAGTAAATCTAGGGGGCCCTACGAGCAGTACTTC
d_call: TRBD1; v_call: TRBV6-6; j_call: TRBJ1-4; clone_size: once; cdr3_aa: CASNVGTGNEKLFF; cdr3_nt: TGTGCCAGCAATGTCGGGACAGGGAATGAAAAACTGTTTTTT
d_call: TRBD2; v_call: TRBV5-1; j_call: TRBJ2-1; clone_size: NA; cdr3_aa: CASSLLLAGVSYNEQFF; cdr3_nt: TGCGCCAGCAGCTTGCTTCTAGCGGGCGTCTCCTACAATGAGCAGTTCTTC
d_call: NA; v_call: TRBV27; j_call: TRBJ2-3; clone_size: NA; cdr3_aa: CASSLDGGSTDTQYF; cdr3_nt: TGTGCCAGCAGTTTAGATGGGGGTAGCACAGATACGCAGTATTTT
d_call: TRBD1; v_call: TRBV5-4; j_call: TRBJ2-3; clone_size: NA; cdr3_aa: CASRPGQGAPTQYF; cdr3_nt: TGTGCCAGCAGGCCGGGACAGGGGGCCCCTACGCAGTATTTT
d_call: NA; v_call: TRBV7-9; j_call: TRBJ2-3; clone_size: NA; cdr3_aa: CASSRTGVDTQYF; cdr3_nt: TGTGCCAGCAGTCGAACCGGGGTGGATACGCAGTATTTT
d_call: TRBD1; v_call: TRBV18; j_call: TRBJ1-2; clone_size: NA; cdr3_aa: CASSPGQGNDYGYTF; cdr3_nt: TGTGCCAGCTCCCCTGGACAGGGGAACGACTATGGCTACACCTTC
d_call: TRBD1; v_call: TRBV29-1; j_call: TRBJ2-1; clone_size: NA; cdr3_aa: CSVDRTGLYNEQFF; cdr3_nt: TGCAGCGTTGACCGGACAGGGTTATACAATGAGCAGTTCTTC
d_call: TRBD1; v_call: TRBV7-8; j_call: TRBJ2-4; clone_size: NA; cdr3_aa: CASSRIRQGVAKNIQYF; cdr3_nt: TGTGCCAGCAGCCGCATACGACAGGGAGTGGCCAAAAACATTCAGTACTTC
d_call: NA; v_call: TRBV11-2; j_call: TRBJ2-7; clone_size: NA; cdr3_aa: CASSLEETRQYF; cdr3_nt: TGTGCCAGCAGCTTAGAGGAGACTAGACAGTACTTC
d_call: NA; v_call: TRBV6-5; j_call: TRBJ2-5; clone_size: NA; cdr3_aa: CASSREWVQETQYF; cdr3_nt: TGTGCCAGCAGCCGGGAGTGGGTCCAAGAGACCCAGTACTTC
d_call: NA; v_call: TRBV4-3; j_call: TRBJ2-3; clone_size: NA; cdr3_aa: CASSQVTGGGGDTQYF; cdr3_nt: TGCGCCAGCAGCCAAGTAACGGGGGGCGGTGGAGATACGCAGTATTTT
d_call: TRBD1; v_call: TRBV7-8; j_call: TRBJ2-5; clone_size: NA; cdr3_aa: CASRKTGTGGETQYF; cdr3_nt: TGTGCCAGCAGAAAAACCGGGACAGGGGGAGAGACCCAGTACTTC
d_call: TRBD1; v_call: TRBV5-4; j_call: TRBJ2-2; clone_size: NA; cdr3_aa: CASSWGTGFNTGELFF; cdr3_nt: TGTGCCAGCAGCTGGGGGACAGGGTTTAACACCGGGGAGCTGTTTTTT
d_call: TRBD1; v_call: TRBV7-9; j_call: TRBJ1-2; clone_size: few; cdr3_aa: CASSTGQYLNYGYTF; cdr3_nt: TGTGCCAGCAGCACGGGACAGTACCTTAACTATGGCTACACCTTC
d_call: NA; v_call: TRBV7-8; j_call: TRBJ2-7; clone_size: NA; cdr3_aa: CASSLRSYEQYF; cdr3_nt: TGTGCCAGCAGCTTACGCAGCTACGAGCAGTACTTC
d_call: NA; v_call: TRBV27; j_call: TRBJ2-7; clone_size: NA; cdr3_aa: CASSLGQPYEQYF; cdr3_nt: TGTGCCAGCAGTCTTGGACAACCGTACGAGCAGTACTTC
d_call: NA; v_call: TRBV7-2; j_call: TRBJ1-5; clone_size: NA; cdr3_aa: CASSLAHRVNQPQHF; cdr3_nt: TGTGCCAGCAGCTTAGCCCACAGGGTCAATCAGCCCCAGCATTTT
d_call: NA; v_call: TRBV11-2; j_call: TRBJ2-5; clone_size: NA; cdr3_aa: CASSRKRGWEETQYF; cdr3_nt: TGTGCCAGCAGCCGAAAGAGGGGTTGGGAAGAGACCCAGTACTTC
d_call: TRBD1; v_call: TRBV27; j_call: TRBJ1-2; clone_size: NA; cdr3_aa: CASSSPGQGALGYTF; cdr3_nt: TGTGCCAGCAGTTCGCCGGGACAGGGGGCGCTTGGCTACACCTTC
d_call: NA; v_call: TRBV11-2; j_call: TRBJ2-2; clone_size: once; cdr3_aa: CASSKQWGRVTGELFF; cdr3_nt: TGTGCCAGCAGCAAACAGTGGGGGCGGGTCACCGGGGAGCTGTTTTTT
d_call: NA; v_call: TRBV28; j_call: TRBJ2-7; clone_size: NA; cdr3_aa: CASSLGYGNSYEQYF; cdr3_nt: TGTGCCAGCAGTTTAGGGTACGGAAACTCCTACGAGCAGTACTTC